These T cell receptor beta chains were read from a single sample in a study of a mutant IDH1 vaccine in newly diagnosed glioma. These receptors are not linked to any known antigen. TCRdb's table, derived via immunoSEQ multiplex PCR, lists solely in-frame clones and lacks some. The data contain 34,000 or so clones, just under 80% of them seen just once; the ten biggest clones take up roughly a quarter. The sample in question was PBMCs, obtained from a glioma patient whose treatment included an IDH1 peptide vaccine. Receptors were obtained from a man in his thirties or forties with glioma. The CDR3 runs from the conserved cysteine through the conserved F or W. Each record gives: D gene, clone size, J gene, V gene, CDR3 DNA, CDR3 protein. The D gene is left open where the match is weak. Clone size is not always given. Where it is, it says once, few, many or a class for expanded clones.

D: NA
size: once
J: TRBJ1-5
V: TRBV5-1
DNA: TGCGCCAGCAGTCCGGGGTCCAACAATCAGCCCCAGCATTTT
CDR3: CASSPGSNNQPQHF

D: NA
size: NA
J: TRBJ2-7
V: TRBV6-1
DNA: TGTGCCAGCAGCCAGGACAAACTCTACGAGCAGTACTTC
CDR3: CASSQDKLYEQYF

D: NA
size: NA
J: TRBJ2-5
V: TRBV19
DNA: TGTGCCAGTAGTATTAGGTGGTCGGAGACCCAGTACTTC
CDR3: CASSIRWSETQYF

D: NA
size: NA
J: TRBJ2-4
V: TRBV4-1
DNA: TGCGCCAGCAGCCAAGTCCAACAGATAAGAGCCAAAAACATTCAGTACTTC
CDR3: CASSQVQQIRAKNIQYF

D: NA
size: NA
J: TRBJ1-5
V: TRBV29-1
DNA: TGCAGCGTTGCTGATGGAGTGTTAGGCAATCAGCCCCAGCATTTT
CDR3: CSVADGVLGNQPQHF

D: NA
size: NA
J: TRBJ2-7
V: TRBV5-6
DNA: TGTGCCAGCAGCTGGGGGTTGGCCAAGGGCTACGAGCAGTACTTC
CDR3: CASSWGLAKGYEQYF

D: TRBD1
size: few
J: TRBJ1-1
V: TRBV2
DNA: TGTGCCAGCAGTGACCCTTACAGGGGCGACACTGAAGCTTTCTTT
CDR3: CASSDPYRGDTEAFF

D: TRBD1
size: NA
J: TRBJ2-7
V: TRBV6-5
DNA: TGTGCCAGCAGTACCGGGACAGGAAGCTCCTACGAGCAGTACTTC
CDR3: CASSTGTGSSYEQYF

D: TRBD1
size: NA
J: TRBJ1-3
V: TRBV13
DNA: TGTGCCAGCAGCATAACAGGGGCCGCTATCTCTGGAAACACCATATATTTT
CDR3: CASSITGAAISGNTIYF

D: NA
size: NA
J: TRBJ1-5
V: TRBV7-7
DNA: TGTGCCAGCAGCTTAGGTCCATTTGGGCCCCAGCATTTT
CDR3: CASSLGPFGPQHF

D: NA
size: NA
J: TRBJ1-2
V: TRBV7-2
DNA: TGTGCCAGCAGCTTAGGAGCTGGGGCGGAATATGGCTACACCTTC
CDR3: CASSLGAGAEYGYTF

D: NA
size: NA
J: TRBJ1-2
V: TRBV5-4
DNA: TGTGCCAGCAGCTTGGTAGGGGGTAACTATGGCTACACCTTC
CDR3: CASSLVGGNYGYTF

D: NA
size: NA
J: TRBJ2-5
V: TRBV7-9
DNA: TGTGCCAGCAGCGGACTTAAAGAGACCCAGTACTTC
CDR3: CASSGLKETQYF

D: TRBD1
size: NA
J: TRBJ2-6
V: TRBV5-1
DNA: TGCGCCAGCAGCTTATGGACAGGGGGCTCTGGGGCCAACGTCCTGACTTTC
CDR3: CASSLWTGGSGANVLTF

D: NA
size: few
J: TRBJ1-4
V: TRBV2
DNA: TGTGCCAGCAGAATATACAGGGATCGAGAAAAACTGTTTTTT
CDR3: CASRIYRDREKLFF

D: TRBD2
size: NA
J: TRBJ2-1
V: TRBV29-1
DNA: TGCAGCGTTCCACTCCGGACTAGCGGCAATGAGCAGTTCTTC
CDR3: CSVPLRTSGNEQFF

D: NA
size: NA
J: TRBJ2-4
V: TRBV7-8
DNA: TGTGCCAGCAGCTTAGACTCAGAAAACATTCAGTACTTC
CDR3: CASSLDSENIQYF

D: TRBD2
size: NA
J: TRBJ2-3
V: TRBV5-4
DNA: TGTGCCAGCAGCTTGGATGTGGCGGGGGGGAAAGTCGATACGCAGTATTTT
CDR3: CASSLDVAGGKVDTQYF

D: NA
size: NA
J: TRBJ2-7
V: TRBV5-4
DNA: TGTGCCAGCAGGAGGGACTCCTACGAGCAGTACTTC
CDR3: CASRRDSYEQYF

D: NA
size: few
J: TRBJ1-1
V: TRBV30
DNA: TGTGCCTGGAGCGGGGGCCGCGAAGCTTTCTTT
CDR3: CAWSGGREAFF

D: NA
size: few
J: TRBJ2-1
V: TRBV6-1
DNA: TGTGCCAGCAGTGAGGAGGGAGAGGCCTACAATGAGCAGTTCTTC
CDR3: CASSEEGEAYNEQFF

D: NA
size: once
J: TRBJ1-5
V: TRBV19
DNA: TGTGCCAGTAGTATCCAAAGGGGACAGCCCCAGCATTTT
CDR3: CASSIQRGQPQHF

D: NA
size: few
J: TRBJ2-2
V: TRBV7-9
DNA: TGTGCCAGCAGCACCTGGGACTTGGTGAACACCGGGGAGCTGTTTTTT
CDR3: CASSTWDLVNTGELFF

D: NA
size: once
J: TRBJ1-1
V: TRBV9
DNA: TGTGCCAGCAGCGTAGTCGGGAGTGAGGGGACTGAAGCTTTCTTT
CDR3: CASSVVGSEGTEAFF

D: NA
size: few
J: TRBJ1-1
V: TRBV6-5
DNA: TGTGCCAGCTCTATAGCGGTGAACACTGAAGCTTTCTTT
CDR3: CASSIAVNTEAFF

D: NA
size: NA
J: TRBJ2-7
V: TRBV18
DNA: TGTGCCAGCTCACCGGAGGTACAGTTTGAGCAGTACTTC
CDR3: CASSPEVQFEQYF

D: NA
size: medium-sized
J: TRBJ1-1
V: TRBV7-9
DNA: TGTGCCAGCGTCGAGGGGGGAGCCACTGAAGCTTTCTTT
CDR3: CASVEGGATEAFF

D: NA
size: NA
J: TRBJ2-6
V: TRBV5-1
DNA: TGCGCCAGCAGCTATTTAGGGCAGTCCTTCTCTGGGGCCAACGTCCTGACTTTC
CDR3: CASSYLGQSFSGANVLTF

D: NA
size: NA
J: TRBJ1-1
V: TRBV9
DNA: TGTGCCAGCAGCGTAGTTGGGGGCTGGAGGACTGAAGCTTTCTTT
CDR3: CASSVVGGWRTEAFF

D: NA
size: few
J: TRBJ1-1
V: TRBV7-9
DNA: TGTGCCAGCAGCACGGCAGGGGACACTGAAGCTTTCTTT
CDR3: CASSTAGDTEAFF

D: TRBD1
size: NA
J: TRBJ1-4
V: TRBV4-1
DNA: TGCGCCAGCAGCCAAGATAGAGGACAGGGGAACACTAATGAAAAACTGTTTTTT
CDR3: CASSQDRGQGNTNEKLFF

D: NA
size: NA
J: TRBJ1-6
V: TRBV30
DNA: TGTGCCTGTTCTCGGGACCTTAGCTCCTATAATTCACCCCTCCACTTT
CDR3: CACSRDLSSYNSPLHF